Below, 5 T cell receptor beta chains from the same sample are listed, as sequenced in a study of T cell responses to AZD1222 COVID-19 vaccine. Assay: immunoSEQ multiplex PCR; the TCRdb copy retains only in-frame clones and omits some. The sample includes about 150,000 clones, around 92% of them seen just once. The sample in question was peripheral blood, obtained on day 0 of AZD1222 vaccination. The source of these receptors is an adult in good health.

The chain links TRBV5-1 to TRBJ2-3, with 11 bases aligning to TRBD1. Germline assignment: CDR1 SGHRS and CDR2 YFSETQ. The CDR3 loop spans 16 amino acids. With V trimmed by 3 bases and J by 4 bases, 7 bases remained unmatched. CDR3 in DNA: TGCGCCAGCAGCTCCCAAGGACAGGGGGCCCCAGATACGCAGTATTTT. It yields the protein CASSSQGQGAPDTQYF.

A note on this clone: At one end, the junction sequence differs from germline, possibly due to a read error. CDR3 loop: CASSLDGGDRGASF. As DNA, the CDR3 is TGTGCCAGCAGCTTAGACGGGGGCGACAGGGGAGCCTCCTTC. The chain carries TRBV7-8 and TRBJ1-2, with 8 bases fitting TRBD1. The CDR3 is 14 residues long. Per the germline V gene, CDR1 is SGHVS and CDR2 is FQNEAQ.

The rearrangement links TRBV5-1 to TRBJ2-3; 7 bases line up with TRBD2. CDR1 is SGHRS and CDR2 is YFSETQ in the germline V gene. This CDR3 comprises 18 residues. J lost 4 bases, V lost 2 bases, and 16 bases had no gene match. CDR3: CASSFRAAGRQVADTQYF. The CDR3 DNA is TGCGCCAGCAGCTTTCGGGCAGCGGGGCGGCAGGTGGCAGATACGCAGTATTTT.

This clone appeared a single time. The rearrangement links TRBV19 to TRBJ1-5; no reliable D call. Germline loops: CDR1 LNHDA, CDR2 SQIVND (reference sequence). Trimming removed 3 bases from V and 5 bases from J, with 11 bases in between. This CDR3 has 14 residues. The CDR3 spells CASSMRVRDQPQHF. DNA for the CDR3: TGTGCCAGTAGTATGAGGGTTCGGGATCAGCCCCAGCATTTT.

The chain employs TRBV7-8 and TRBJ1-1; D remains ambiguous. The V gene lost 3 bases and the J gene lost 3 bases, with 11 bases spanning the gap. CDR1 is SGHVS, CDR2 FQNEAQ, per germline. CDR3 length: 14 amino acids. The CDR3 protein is CASSFGTEYTEAFF. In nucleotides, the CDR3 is TGTGCCAGCAGCTTCGGCACGGAGTACACTGAAGCTTTCTTT.